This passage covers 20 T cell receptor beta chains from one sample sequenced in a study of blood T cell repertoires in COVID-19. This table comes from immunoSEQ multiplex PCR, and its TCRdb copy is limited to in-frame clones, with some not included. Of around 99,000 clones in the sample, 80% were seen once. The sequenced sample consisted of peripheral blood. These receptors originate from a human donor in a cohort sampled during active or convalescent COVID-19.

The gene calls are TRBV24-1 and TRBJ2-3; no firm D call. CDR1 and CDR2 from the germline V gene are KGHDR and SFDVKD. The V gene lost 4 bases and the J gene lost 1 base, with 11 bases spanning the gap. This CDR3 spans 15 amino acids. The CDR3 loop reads CATSDPKSGTDTQYF. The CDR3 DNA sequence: TGTGCCACCAGTGACCCCAAGAGCGGCACAGATACGCAGTATTTT.

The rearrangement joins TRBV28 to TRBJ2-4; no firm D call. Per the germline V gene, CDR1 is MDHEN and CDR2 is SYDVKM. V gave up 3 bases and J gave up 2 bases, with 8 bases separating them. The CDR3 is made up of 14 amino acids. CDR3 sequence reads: CASSFLETKNIQYF. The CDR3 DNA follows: TGTGCCAGCAGTTTCCTAGAAACCAAAAACATTCAGTACTTC.

CDR3: CSAPMSGVSYNEQFF. The CDR3 DNA reads TGCAGCGCTCCCATGAGCGGGGTCTCCTACAATGAGCAGTTCTTC. This chain joins TRBV29-1 and TRBJ2-1, with 7 bases fitting TRBD2. Germline CDR1 is SQVTM and CDR2 is ANQGSEA. V lost 7 bases and J lost 0; bases outside the gene matches: 9. The CDR3 covers 15 residues.

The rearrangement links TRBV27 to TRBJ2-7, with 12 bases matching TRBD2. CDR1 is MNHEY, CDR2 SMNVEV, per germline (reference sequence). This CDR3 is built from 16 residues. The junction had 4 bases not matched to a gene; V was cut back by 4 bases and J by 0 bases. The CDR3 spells CASSSGLAGHSYEQYF. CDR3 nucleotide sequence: TGTGCCAGCAGTTCAGGACTAGCGGGGCACTCCTACGAGCAGTACTTC.

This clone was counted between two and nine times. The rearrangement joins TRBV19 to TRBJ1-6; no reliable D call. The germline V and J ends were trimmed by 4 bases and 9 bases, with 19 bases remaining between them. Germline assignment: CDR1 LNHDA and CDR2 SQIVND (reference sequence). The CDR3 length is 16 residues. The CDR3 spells CASSKGSTSRGSPLHF. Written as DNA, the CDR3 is TGTGCCAGTAGTAAAGGCTCGACGTCACGGGGTTCACCCCTCCACTTT.

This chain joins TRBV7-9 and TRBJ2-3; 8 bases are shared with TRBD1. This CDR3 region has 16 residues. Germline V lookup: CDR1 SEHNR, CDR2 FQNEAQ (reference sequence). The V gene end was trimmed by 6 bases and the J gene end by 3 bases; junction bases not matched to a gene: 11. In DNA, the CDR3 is TGTGCCAGCAGTTTCGACAGGGGCCCCTGGACAGATACGCAGTATTTT. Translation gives CASSFDRGPWTDTQYF.

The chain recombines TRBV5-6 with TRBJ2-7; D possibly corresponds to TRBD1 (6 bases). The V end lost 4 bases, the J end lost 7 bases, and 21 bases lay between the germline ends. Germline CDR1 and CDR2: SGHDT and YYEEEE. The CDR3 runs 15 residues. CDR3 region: CASSTETGPRGEQYF. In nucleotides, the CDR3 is TGTGCCAGCAGCACAGAGACAGGCCCAAGGGGAGAGCAGTACTTC.

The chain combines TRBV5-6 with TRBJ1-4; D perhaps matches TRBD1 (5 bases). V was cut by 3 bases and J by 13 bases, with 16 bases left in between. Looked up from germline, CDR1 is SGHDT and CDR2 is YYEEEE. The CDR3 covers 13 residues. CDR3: CASSSRGTLVLFF. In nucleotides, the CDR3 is TGTGCCAGCAGCTCGCGGGGCACCCTTGTACTGTTTTTT.

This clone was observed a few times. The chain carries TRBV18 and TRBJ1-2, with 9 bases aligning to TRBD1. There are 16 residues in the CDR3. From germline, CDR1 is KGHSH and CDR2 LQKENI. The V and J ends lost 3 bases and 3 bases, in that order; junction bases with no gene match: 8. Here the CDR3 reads CASSPNRGRPDYGYTF. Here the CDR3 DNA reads TGTGCCAGCTCACCCAACAGGGGGCGCCCGGACTATGGCTACACCTTC.

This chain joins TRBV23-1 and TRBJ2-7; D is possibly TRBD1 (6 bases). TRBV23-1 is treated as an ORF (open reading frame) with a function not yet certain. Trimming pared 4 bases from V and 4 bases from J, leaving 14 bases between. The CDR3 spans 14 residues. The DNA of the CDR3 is TGCGCCAGCAGTCTAAGGGGGACGAAATACGAGCAGTACTTC. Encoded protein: CASSLRGTKYEQYF.

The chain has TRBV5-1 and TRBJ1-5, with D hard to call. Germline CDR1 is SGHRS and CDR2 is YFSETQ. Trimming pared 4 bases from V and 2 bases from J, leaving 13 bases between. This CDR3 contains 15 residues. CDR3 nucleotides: TGCGCCAGCAGCATAGGCGCGGGAGGCAATCAGCCCCAGCATTTT. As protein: CASSIGAGGNQPQHF.

CDR3: CASSEARGVRKTDTQYF. The CDR3 DNA is TGTGCCAGCAGTGAAGCGCGCGGGGTCCGAAAGACAGATACGCAGTATTTT. The V and J genes are TRBV2 and TRBJ2-3; D may be TRBD2 (6 bases). There are 17 residues in the CDR3. V lost 0 bases to trimming and J lost 3 bases, with 16 bases between them. Germline values: CDR1 SNHLY, CDR2 FYNNEI.

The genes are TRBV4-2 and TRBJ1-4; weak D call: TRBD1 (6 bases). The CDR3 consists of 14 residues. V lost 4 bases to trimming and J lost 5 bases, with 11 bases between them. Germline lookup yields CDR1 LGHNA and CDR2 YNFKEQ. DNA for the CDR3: TGTGCCAGCAGCCGAGGACAGACCAATGAAAAACTGTTTTTT. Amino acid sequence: CASSRGQTNEKLFF.

CDR3 in amino acids: CSASLQVLSYEQYF. The DNA for the CDR3 is TGCAGTGCTAGTCTACAGGTCCTCTCCTACGAGCAGTACTTC. The V gene is TRBV20-1, the J gene TRBJ2-7, with D perhaps TRBD1 (5 bases). The length of the CDR3 is 14 residues. With 3 bases removed from V and 0 bases from J, the gap between germline ends came to 12 bases. Germline CDR1 is DFQATT and CDR2 is SNEGSKA (reference sequence).

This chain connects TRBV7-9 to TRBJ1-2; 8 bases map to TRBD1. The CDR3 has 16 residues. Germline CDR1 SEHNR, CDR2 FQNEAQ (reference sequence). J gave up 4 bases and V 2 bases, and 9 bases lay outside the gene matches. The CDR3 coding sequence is TGTGCCAGCAGCTTAATCGGGGCGACAGGGGCCTATGGCTACACCTTC. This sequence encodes CASSLIGATGAYGYTF.

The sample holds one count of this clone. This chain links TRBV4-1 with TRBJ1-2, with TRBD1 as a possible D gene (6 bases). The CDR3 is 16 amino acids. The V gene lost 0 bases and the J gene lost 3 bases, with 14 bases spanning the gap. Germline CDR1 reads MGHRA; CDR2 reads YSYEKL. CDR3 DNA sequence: TGCGCCAGCAGCCAAGATCGTATGCGGACAGACTATGGCTACACCTTC. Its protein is CASSQDRMRTDYGYTF.

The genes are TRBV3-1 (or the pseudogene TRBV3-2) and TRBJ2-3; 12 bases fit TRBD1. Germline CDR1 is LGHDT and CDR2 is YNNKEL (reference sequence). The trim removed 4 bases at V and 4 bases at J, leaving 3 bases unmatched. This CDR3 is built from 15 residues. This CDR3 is CASSPGTGGADTQYF. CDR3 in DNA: TGTGCCAGCAGCCCCGGGACAGGGGGCGCAGATACGCAGTATTTT.

The CDR3, as DNA: TGTGCCAGCAGTCCCCCACAGGGGGGTGGCTACACCTTC. Amino acid sequence: CASSPPQGGGYTF. The chain couples TRBV28 to TRBJ1-2; 8 nucleotides line up with TRBD1. With 5 bases clipped from V and 7 bases from J, the junction kept 6 bases outside the gene matches. The V gene's germline CDR1 is MDHEN and CDR2 SYDVKM. This CDR3 has 13 residues.

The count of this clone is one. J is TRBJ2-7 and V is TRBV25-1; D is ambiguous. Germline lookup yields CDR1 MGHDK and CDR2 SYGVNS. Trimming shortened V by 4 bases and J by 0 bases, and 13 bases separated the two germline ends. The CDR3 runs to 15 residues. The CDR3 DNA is TGTGCCAGCAGTGCTGGTTTTTACGGCTCCTACGAGCAGTACTTC. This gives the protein CASSAGFYGSYEQYF.

The CDR3 bases are TGTGCCAGCAGCCGACGACCCTTTGGGAGCTACGAGCAGTACTTC. It encodes CASSRRPFGSYEQYF. The chain employs TRBV3-1 (or the pseudogene TRBV3-2) and TRBJ2-7; tentative D call: TRBD2 (5 bases). CDR3 length: 15 residues. Trimming took off 4 bases at V and 3 bases at J, with 16 bases between the two ends. Per the germline V gene, CDR1 is LGHDT and CDR2 is YNNKEL (reference sequence).